This T cell receptor (beta chain) is drawn from a study of OX40 agonist ivuxolimab in advanced cancers. CDR3 size: 18 residues. Trimming removed 0 bases at V and 3 bases at J, with 18 bases between. CDR1 LNHNV and CDR2 YYDKDF come from the germline V gene (reference sequence). This clone has more than one count but fewer than ten. Assay used: immunoSEQ multiplex PCR; TCRdb lists only in-frame clones, some missing. The table lists 43,000 or so clones, more than 70% of them singletons, with approximately 2.6% in the top ten. This receptor was taken from an adult with an advanced solid tumor such as melanoma, head and neck, liver or kidney cancer. J is TRBJ2-1 and V is TRBV15, with D perhaps TRBD2 (6 bases). Sample: CD4+ or CD8+ T cells sorted from blood, taken in a trial of the OX40 agonist ivuxolimab. The CDR3 is CATSRDSLGGALYNEQFF. DNA of the CDR3: TGTGCCACCAGCAGAGATTCACTCGGCGGGGCTCTCTACAATGAGCAGTTCTTC.